This T cell receptor beta chain is from a study of graft-versus-host responses after intestinal transplantation. Regarding the study as a whole: GvH clones were identified in recipient marrow, with some first appearing in ileum or blood. Where graft-donor T cell macrochimerism was present, patients had high graft-versus-host to host-versus-graft clonal ratios in allografts. Early post-transplant HvG declines were associated with peak circulating GvH clone levels.

This clone has more than one count but fewer than ten. No antigen is known for it. Sequencing used immunoSEQ multiplex PCR; TCRdb keeps in-frame clones, though not all of them. The profile shows 80,000 to 90,000 clones, almost 90% of them singletons. CDR3 length equals 14 residues. Germline V gene lookup returns CDR1 SEHNR and CDR2 FQNEAQ (reference sequence). V was pared by 3 bases and J by 2 bases, with 11 bases between. The sample in question was unstimulated CD4+ T cells sorted from spleen or lymph node cells, obtained before intestinal transplant. This receptor was taken from a human donor who received an intestinal transplant. The chain is built from TRBV7-9 and TRBJ2-7; D is perhaps TRBD1 (5 bases). CDR3 nucleotides: TGTGCCAGCAGCTTCCTAGGGGTCCCCTACGAGCAGTACTTC. It translates to CASSFLGVPYEQYF.